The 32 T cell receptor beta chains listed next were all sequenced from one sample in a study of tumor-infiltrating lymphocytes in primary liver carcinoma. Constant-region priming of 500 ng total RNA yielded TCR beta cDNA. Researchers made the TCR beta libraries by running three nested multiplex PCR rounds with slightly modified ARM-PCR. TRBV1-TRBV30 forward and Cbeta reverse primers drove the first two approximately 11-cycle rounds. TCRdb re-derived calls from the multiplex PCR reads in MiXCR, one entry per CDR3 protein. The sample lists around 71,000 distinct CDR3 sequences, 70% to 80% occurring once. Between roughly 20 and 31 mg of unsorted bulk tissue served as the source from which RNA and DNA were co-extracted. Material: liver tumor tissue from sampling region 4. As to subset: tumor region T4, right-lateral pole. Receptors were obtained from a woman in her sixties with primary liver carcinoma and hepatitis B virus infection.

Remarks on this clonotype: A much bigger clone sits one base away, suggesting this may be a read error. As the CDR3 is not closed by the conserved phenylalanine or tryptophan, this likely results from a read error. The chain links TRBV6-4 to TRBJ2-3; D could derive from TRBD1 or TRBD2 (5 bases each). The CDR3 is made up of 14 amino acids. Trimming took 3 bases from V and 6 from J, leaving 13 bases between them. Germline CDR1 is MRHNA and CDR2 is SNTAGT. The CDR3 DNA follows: TGTGCCAGCAGTGAAGTTCGGGGCGCGGATACGCAGTATTAT. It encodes CASSEVRGADTQYY.

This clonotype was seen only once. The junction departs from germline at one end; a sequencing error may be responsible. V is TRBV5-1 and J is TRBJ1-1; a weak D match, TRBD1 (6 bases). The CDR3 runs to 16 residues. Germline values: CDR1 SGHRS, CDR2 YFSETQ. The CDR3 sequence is CAISLTPGDTPTEAFF. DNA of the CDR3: TGTGCCATCAGCTTAACCCCCGGGGACACTCCCACTGAAGCTTTCTTT.

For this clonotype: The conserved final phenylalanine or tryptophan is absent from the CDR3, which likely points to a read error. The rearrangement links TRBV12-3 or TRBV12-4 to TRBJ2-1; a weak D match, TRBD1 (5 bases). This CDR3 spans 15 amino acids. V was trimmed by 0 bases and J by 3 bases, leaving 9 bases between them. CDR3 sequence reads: CASSLAQGFYNEQFI. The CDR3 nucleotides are TGTGCCAGCAGTTTAGCGCAGGGTTTCTACAATGAGCAGTTCATC.

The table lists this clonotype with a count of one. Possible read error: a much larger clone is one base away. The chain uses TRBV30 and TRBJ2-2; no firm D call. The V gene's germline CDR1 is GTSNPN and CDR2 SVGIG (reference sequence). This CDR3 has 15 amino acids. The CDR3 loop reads CVWSGWSVNTGELFF. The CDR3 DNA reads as TGTGTCTGGAGTGGATGGAGCGTCAACACCGGGGAGCTGTTTTTT.

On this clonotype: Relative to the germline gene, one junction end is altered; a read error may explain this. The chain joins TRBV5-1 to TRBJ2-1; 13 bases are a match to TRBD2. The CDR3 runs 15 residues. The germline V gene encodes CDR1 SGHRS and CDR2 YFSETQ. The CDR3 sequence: CASSSGTSGTGEQFF. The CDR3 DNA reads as TGCGCCAGTAGCTCCGGGACTAGCGGGACCGGTGAGCAGTTCTTC.

The CDR3 loop is CASSQTGATCEQYF. CDR3 coding DNA: TGTGCCAGCAGCCAGACAGGGGCCACCTGTGAGCAGTACTTC. This rearrangement joins TRBV11-2 to TRBJ2-7, with 8 bases that match TRBD1. This CDR3 comprises 14 residues. Germline V CDR1 and CDR2: SGHAT, FQNNGV. J gave up 7 bases and V 5 bases, and 10 bases lay outside the gene matches.

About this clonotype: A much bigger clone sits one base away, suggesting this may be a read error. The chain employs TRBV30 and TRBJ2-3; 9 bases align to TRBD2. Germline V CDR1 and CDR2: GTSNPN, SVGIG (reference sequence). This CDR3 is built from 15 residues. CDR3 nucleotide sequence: TGTGCCTGGCAACCGGGACTAGCACGCGCAGATATGCAGTATTTT. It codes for CAWQPGLARADMQYF.

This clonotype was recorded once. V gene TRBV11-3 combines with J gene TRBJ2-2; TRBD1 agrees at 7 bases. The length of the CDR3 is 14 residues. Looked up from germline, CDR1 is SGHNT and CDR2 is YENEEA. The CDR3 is CTNRGTKATGELFF. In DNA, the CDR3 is TGTACCAACAGGGGAACTAAGGCGACCGGGGAGCTGTTTTTT.

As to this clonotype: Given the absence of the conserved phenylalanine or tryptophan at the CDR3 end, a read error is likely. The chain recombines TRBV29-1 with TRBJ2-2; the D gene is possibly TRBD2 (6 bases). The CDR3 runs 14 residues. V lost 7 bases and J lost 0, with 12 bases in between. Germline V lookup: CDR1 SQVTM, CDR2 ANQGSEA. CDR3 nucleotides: TGCAGCGCAGAGCGGGTTACGAACACCGGGGAGCTGTTTCTT. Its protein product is CSAERVTNTGELFL.

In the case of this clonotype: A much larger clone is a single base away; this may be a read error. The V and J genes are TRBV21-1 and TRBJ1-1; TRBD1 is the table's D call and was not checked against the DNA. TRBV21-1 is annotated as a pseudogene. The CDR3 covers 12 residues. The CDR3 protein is CPSTPGGRDAFF. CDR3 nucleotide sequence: TGTCCCAGCACCCCGGGGGGCAGGGATGCTTTCTTT.

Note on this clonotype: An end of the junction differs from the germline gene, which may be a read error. The CDR3 here is CASSEIAAAYGEQFF. For the CDR3, the DNA is TGCGCGAGCAGTGAGATAGCAGCTGCCTATGGTGAGCAGTTCTTC. This sequence joins TRBV10-2 and TRBJ2-1; D uncertain. The CDR3 covers 15 residues. CDR1 is WSHSY, CDR2 SAAADI, per germline.

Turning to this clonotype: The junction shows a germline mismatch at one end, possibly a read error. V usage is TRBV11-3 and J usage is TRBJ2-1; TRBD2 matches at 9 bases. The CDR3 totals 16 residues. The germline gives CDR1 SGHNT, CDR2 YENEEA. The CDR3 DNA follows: TGTGCCAGCAGCTTGATAGCGGGAGTGCAATTTGTTGAGCAGTCCTTC. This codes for CASSLIAGVQFVEQSF.

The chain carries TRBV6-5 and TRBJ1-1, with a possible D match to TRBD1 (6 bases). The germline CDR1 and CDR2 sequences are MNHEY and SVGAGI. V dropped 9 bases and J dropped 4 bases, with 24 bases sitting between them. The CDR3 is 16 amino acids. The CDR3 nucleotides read TGTGCCAGTAGGTCCCGTCGGGGGGCGCAGACCACTGAAGCTTTCTTT. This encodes CASRSRRGAQTTEAFF.

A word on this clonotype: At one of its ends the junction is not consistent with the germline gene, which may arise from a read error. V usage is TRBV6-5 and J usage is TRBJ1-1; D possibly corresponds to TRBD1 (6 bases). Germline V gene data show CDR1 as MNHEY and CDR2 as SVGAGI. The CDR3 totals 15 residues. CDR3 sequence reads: CASSYGGALNTEASF. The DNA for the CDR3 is TGTGCCAGCAGTTACGGGGGGGCGCTGAACACCGAAGCCTCCTTT.

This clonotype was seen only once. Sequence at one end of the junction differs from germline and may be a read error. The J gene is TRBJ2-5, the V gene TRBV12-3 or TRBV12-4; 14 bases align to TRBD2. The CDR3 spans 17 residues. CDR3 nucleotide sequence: TGTGTCAGCAGAAGACTAGCGGGGGGGCCAAGAATAGAAGACCAGTACTTC. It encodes CVSRRLAGGPRIEDQYF.

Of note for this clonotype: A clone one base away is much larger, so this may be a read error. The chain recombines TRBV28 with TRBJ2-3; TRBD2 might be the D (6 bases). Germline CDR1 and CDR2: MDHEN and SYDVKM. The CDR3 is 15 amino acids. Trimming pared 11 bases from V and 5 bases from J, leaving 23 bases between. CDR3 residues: CACPPRRAPLDTQYF. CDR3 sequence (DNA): TGTGCCTGCCCCCCGCGGAGGGCCCCGCTAGATACGCAGTATTTT.

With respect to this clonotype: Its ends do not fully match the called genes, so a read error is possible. Here the CDR3 reads CASSQAISGLNEQLF. The DNA for the CDR3 is TGTGCCAGCAGTCAGGCAATTAGCGGACTCAATGAGCAGCTCTTC. V is TRBV14 and J is TRBJ2-1, with D possibly TRBD2 on 6 matching bases. CDR3 size: 15 residues. Germline V gene data show CDR1 as SGHDN and CDR2 as FVKESK.

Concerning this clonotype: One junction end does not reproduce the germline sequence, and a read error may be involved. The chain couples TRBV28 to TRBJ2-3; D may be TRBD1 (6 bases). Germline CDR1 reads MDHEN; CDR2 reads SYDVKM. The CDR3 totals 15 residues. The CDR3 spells CARSLAGAYTVTQYF. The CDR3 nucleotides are TGTGCCAGGAGTTTAGCAGGGGCCTACACAGTTACGCAGTACTTT.

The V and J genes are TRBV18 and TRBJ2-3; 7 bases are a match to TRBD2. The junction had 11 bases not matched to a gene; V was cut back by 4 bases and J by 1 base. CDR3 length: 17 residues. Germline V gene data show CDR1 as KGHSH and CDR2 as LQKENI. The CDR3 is CASSRTTGLAGTDTQYF. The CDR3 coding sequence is TGTGCCAGCTCACGAACCACGGGGCTAGCGGGCACAGATACGCAGTATTTT.

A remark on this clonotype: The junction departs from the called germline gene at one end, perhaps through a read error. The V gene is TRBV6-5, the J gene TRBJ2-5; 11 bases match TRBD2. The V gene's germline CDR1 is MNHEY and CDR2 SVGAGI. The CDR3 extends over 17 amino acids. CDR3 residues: CASSPTTSGMARETQYF. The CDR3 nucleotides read TGTGCCAGCAGCCCTACGACTAGCGGGATGGCCAGAGAGACTCAGTACTTC.

The CDR3 DNA reads TGCAGCATTGTTCGGCATGGGTGGAATGAGCAGTTCTTC. It encodes CSIVRHGWNEQFF. The V call is TRBV29-1, the J call TRBJ2-1; D gene uncertain. This CDR3 has 13 amino acids. Germline values: CDR1 SQVTM, CDR2 ANQGSEA. The V gene lost 8 bases and the J gene lost 7 bases, with 18 bases spanning the gap.

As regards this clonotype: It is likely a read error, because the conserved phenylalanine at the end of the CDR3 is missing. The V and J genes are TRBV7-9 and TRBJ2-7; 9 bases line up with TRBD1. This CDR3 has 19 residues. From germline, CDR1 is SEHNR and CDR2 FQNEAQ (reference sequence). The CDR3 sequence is CARSLAPSPGTGFYYEQYI. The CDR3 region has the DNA TGTGCCCGCAGCTTAGCTCCGTCACCGGGGACAGGGTTTTACTACGAGCAGTACATC.

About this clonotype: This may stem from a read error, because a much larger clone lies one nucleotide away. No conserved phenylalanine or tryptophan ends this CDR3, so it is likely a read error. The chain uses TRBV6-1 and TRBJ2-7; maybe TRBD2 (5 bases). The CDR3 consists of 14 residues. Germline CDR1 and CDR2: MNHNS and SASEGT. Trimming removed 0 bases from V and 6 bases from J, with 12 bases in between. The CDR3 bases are TGTGCCAGCAGTGAAGCCTTTGCTAGCAGCGAGCAGTACTTA. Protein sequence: CASSEAFASSEQYL.

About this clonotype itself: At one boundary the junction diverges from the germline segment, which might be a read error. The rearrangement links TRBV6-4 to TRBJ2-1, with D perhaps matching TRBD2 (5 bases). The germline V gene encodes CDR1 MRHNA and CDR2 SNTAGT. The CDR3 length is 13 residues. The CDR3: CVSGVSSNNEQFF. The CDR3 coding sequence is TGTGTCAGCGGTGTCTCGAGCAACAATGAGCAGTTCTTC.

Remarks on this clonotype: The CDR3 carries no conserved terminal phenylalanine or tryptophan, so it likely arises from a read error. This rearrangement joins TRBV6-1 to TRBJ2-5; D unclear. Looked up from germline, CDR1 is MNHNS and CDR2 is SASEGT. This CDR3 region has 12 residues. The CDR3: CASSEWRETQYL. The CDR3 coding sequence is TGTGCCAGTAGTGAATGGCGAGAGACCCAGTACCTC.

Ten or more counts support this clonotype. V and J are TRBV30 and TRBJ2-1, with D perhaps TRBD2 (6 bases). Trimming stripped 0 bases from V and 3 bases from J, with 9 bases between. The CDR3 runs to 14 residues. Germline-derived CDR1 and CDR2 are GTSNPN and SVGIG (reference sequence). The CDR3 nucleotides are TGTGCCTGGAGTGTACTAGCCGACTACAATGAGCAGTTCTTC. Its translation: CAWSVLADYNEQFF.

CDR3 region: CASSEAEGSGYEGYF. As DNA, the CDR3 is TGTGCCAGCAGTGAAGCAGAGGGTTCGGGCTACGAGGGGTACTTC. The chain employs TRBV6-1 and TRBJ2-7; D is perhaps TRBD2 (5 bases). Trimming removed 0 bases at V and 12 bases at J, with 21 bases between. Germline V gene data show CDR1 as MNHNS and CDR2 as SASEGT. The CDR3 covers 15 residues.

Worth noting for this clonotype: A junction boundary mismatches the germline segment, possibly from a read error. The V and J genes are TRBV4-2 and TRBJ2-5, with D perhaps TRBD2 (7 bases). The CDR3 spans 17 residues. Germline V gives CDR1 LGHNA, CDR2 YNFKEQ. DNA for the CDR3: TGTTCCAGCAGCCGGTCGTGGGGGAGGGGGGACCAAGAGACCCAGTACTTC. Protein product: CSSSRSWGRGDQETQYF.

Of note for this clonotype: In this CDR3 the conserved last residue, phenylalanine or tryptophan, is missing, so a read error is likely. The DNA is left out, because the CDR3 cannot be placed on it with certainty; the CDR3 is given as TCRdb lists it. The CDR3: CASSHGPRRDYNEKFL. The chain links TRBV6-1 to TRBJ2-1; TRBD2 is the table's D call and was not checked against the DNA. From its first to its last residue, the CDR3 has 16 amino acids. Germline assignment: CDR1 MNHNS and CDR2 SASEGT.

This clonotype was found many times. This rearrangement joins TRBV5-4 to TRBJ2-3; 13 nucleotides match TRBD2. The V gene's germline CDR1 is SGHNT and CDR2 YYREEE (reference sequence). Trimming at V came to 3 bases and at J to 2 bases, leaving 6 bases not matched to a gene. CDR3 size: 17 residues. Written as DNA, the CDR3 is TGTGCCAGCAGCTCCAAACTAGCGGGAGGGTCCACAGATACGCAGTATTTT. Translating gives CASSSKLAGGSTDTQYF.

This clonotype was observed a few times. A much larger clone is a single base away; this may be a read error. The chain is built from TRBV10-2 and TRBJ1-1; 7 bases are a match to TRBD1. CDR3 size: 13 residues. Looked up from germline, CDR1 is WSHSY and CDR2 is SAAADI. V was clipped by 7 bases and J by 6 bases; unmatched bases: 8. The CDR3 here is CASIDPGTAEAFF. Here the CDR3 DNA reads TGCGCCAGCATCGATCCCGGGACAGCTGAAGCTTTCTTT.

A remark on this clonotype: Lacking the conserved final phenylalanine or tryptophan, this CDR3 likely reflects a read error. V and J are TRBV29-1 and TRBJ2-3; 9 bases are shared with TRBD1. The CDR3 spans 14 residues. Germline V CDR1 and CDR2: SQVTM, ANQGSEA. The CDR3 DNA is TGCAGCGTTAACAGGGGGCTAGGCACAGATATGCAGTATTAT. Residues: CSVNRGLGTDMQYY.